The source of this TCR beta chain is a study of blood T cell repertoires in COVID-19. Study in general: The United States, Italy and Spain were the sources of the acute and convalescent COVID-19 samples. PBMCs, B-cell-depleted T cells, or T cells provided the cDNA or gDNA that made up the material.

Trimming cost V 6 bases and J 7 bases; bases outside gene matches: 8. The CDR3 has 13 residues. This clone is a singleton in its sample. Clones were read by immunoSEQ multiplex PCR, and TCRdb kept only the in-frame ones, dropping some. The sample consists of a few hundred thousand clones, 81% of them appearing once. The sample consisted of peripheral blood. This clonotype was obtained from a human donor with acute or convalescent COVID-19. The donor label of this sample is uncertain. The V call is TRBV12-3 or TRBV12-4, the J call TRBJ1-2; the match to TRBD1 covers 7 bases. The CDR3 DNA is TGTGCCAGCAGCTTTGACAGGGTGCGTGGCTACACCTTC. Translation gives CASSFDRVRGYTF.